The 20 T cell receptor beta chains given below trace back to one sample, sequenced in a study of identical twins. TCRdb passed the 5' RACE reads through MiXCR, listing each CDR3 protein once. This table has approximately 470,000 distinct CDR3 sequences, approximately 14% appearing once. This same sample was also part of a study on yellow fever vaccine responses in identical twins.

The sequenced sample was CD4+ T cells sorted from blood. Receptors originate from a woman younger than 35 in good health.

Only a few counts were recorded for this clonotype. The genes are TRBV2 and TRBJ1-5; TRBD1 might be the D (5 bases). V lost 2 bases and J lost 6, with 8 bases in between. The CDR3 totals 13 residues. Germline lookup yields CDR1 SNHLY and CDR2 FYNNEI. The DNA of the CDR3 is TGTGCCAGCAGTGAATGGGGGGGTCAGCCCCAGCATTTT. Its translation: CASSEWGGQPQHF.

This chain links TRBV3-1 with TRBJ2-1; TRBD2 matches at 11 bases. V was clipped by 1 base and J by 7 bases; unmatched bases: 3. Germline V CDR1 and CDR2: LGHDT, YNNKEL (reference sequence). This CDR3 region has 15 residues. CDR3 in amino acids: CASSQVLAGANEQFF. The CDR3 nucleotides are TGTGCCAGCAGCCAAGTACTAGCGGGGGCTAATGAGCAGTTCTTC.

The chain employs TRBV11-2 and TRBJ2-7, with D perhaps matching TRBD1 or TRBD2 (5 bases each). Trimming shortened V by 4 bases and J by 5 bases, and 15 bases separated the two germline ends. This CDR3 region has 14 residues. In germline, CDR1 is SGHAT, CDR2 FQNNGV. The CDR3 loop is CASSSGTRVHEQYF. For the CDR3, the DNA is TGTGCCAGCAGCTCGGGGACCAGGGTCCACGAGCAGTACTTC.

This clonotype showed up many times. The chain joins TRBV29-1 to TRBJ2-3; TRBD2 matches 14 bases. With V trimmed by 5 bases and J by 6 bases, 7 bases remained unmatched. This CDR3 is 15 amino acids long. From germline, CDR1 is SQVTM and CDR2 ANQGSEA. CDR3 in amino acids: CSVPGTSGSSDTQYF. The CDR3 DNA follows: TGCAGCGTTCCCGGGACTAGCGGGAGTAGCGATACGCAGTATTTT.

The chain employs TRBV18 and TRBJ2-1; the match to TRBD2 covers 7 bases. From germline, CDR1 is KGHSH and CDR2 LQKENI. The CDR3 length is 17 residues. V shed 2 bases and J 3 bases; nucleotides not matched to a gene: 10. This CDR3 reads CASSPSSGREHYNEQFF. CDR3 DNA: TGTGCCAGCTCACCATCCTCTGGGCGGGAGCACTACAATGAGCAGTTCTTC. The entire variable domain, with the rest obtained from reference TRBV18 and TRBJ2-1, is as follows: NAGVMQNPRHLVRRRGQEARLRCSPMKGHSHVYWYRQLPEEGLKFMVYLQKENIIDESGMPKERFSAEFPKEGPSILRIQQVVRGDSAAYFCASSPSSGREHYNEQFFGPGTRLTVL.

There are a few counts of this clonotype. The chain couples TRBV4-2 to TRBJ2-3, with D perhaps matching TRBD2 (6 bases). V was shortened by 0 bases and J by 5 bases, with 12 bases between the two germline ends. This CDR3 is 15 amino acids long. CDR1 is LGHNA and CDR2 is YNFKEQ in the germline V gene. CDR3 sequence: CASSQERGGRDTQYF. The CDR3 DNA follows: TGTGCCAGCAGCCAAGAGCGGGGCGGTAGAGATACGCAGTATTTT.

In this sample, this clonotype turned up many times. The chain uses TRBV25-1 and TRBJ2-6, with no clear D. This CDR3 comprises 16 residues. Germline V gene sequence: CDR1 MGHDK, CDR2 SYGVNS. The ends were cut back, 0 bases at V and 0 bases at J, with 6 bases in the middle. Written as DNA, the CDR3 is TGTGCCAGCAGTGAATATATGCACTCTGGGGCCAACGTCCTGACTTTC. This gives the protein CASSEYMHSGANVLTF.

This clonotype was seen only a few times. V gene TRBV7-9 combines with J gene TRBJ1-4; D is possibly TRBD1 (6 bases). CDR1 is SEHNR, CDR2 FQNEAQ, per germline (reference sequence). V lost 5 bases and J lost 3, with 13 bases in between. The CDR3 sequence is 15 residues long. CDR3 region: CASSIRGAANEKLFF. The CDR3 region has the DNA TGTGCCAGCAGCATCCGGGGGGCGGCTAATGAAAAACTGTTTTTT.

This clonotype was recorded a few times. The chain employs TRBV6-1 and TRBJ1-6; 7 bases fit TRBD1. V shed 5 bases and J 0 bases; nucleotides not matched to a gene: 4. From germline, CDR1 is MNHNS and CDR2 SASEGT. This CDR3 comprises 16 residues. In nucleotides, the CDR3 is TGTGCCAGCAGTCGACAGGGTAGCTCCTATAATTCACCCCTCCACTTT. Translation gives CASSRQGSSYNSPLHF.

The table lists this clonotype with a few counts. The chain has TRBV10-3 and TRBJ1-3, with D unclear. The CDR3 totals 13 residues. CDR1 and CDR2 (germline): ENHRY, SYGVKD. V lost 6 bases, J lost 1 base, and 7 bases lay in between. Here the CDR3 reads CAISGPSGNTIYF. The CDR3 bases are TGTGCCATCAGCGGACCTTCTGGAAACACCATATATTTT.

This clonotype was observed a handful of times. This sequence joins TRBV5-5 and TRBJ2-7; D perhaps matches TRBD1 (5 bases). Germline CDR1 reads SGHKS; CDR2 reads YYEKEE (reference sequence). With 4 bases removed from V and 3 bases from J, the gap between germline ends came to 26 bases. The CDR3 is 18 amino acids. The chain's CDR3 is CASSLLPPDSPPIYEQYF. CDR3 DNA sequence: TGTGCCAGCAGCCTTTTACCTCCTGACAGTCCACCGATCTACGAGCAGTACTTC.

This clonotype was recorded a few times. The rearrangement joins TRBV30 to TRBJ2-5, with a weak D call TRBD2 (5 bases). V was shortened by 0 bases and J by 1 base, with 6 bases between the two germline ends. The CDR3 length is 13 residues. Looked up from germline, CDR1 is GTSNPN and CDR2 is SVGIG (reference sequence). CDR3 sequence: CAWSVLVQETQYF. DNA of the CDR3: TGTGCCTGGAGTGTACTAGTCCAAGAGACCCAGTACTTC.

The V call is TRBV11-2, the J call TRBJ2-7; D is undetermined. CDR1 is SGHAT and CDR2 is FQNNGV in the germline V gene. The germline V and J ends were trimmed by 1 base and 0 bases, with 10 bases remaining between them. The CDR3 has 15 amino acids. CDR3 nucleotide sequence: TGTGCCAGCAGCTTAGTCAGATACTCCTCCTACGAGCAGTACTTC. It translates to CASSLVRYSSYEQYF.

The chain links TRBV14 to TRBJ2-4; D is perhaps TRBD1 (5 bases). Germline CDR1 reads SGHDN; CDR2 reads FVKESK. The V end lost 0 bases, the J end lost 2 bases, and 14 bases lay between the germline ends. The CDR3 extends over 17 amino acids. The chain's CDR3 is CASSQDSQGPPKNIQYF. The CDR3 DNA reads TGTGCCAGCAGCCAAGATTCCCAGGGCCCTCCCAAAAACATTCAGTACTTC.

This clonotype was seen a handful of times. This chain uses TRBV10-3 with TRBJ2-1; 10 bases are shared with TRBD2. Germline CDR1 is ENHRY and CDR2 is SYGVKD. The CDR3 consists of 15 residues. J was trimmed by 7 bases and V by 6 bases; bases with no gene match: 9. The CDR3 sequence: CAISLLAGVSNEQFF. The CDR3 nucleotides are TGTGCCATCAGCCTCCTAGCGGGAGTTTCTAATGAGCAGTTCTTC.

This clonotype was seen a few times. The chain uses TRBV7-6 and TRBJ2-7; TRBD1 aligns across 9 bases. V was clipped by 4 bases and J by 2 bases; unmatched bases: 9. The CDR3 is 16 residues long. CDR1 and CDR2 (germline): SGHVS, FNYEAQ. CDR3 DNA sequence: TGTGCCAGCAGCTCAGTAGAAGGACAGGGGCCCTACGAGCAGTACTTC. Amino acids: CASSSVEGQGPYEQYF.

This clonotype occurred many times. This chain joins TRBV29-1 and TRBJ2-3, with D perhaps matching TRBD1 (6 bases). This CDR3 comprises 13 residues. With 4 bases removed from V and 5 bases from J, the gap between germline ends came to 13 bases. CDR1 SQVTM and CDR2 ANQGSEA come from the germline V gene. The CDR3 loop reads CSVVPTGKDTQYF. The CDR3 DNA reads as TGCAGCGTTGTACCCACAGGGAAAGATACGCAGTATTTT.

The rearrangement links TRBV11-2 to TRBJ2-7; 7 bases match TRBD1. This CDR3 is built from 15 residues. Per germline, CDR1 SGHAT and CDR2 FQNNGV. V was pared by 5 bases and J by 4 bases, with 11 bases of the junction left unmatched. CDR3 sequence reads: CASSPRTGLAYEQYF. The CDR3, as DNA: TGTGCCAGCAGCCCCCGGACAGGATTGGCTTACGAGCAGTACTTC.

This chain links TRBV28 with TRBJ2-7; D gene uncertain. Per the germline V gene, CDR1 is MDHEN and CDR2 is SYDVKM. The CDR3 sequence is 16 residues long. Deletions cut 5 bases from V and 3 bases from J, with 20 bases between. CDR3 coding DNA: TGTGCCAGCAGTCCCCCTGCCCGAGGCAGGAACTACGAGCAGTACTTC. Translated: CASSPPARGRNYEQYF.

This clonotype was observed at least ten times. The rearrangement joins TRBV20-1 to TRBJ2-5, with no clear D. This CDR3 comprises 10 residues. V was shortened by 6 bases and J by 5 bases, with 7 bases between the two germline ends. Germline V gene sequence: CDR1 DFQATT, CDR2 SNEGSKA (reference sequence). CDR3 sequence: CSALGETQYF. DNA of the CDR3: TGCAGTGCGTTGGGGGAGACCCAGTACTTC.